This TCR beta chain comes out of a study of radiation and T cells in renal cell carcinoma. Study at large: Nephrectomy followed 15 Gy stereotactic body radiation by 4 weeks. Broader study findings: No pretreatment tumor biopsies were available for baseline clonotypes. In blood, top tumor clones expanded by 2 weeks, shrinking by 4.

The table came from immunoSEQ multiplex PCR; TCRdb's copy has only in-frame clones and leaves some out. The data show about 140,000 clones, 75% to 90% seen once. Germline assignment: CDR1 SGHAT and CDR2 FQNNGV. This CDR3 has 14 residues. V gave up 5 bases and J gave up 4 bases; unmatched junction bases: 6. Described time point: baseline pretreatment blood. Treatment reported: 15 Gy SBRT to primary tumor, nephrectomy 4 weeks later. Serial blood draws occurred at baseline and 2 and 4 weeks post-SBRT. Remarks on this clone: Its antigen is unidentified.

The V and J genes are TRBV11-2 and TRBJ1-1; TRBD1 matches 8 bases. The sequenced sample was blood, obtained from a patient whose treatment included radiotherapy and nephrectomy. This clonotype was sampled from a woman between 50 and 59 years old with renal cell carcinoma. DNA of the CDR3: TGTGCCAGCAGCGAGGGAACAGGGGGCACTGAAGCTTTCTTT. Its protein is CASSEGTGGTEAFF.